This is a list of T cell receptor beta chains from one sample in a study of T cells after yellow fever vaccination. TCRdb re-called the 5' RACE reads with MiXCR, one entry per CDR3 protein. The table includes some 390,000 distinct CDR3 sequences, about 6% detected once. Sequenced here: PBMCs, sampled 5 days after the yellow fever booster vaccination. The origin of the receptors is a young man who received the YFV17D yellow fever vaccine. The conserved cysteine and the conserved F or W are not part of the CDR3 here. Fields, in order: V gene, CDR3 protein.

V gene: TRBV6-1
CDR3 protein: ASTHGDGQPQH

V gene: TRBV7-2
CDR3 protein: ASSPAPPILWGQY

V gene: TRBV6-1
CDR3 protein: ASSADGLATGELF

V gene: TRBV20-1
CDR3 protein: SARDRLAKYNEQF

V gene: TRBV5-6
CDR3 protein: ASSSDSYSEQY

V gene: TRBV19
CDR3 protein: ASSIQAGGNEQF

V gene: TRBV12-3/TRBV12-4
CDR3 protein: ASTLGGEQY

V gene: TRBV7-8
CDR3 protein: ASTAGAGVYEQY

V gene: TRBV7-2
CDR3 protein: ASSPEGSYSTYEQY

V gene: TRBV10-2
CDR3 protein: ATITDRYEQY